The 20 T cell receptor beta chains presented below share a single source sample, sequenced in a study of blood T cell repertoires in COVID-19. Profiled with immunoSEQ multiplex PCR; TCRdb holds only in-frame clones, not every one. The data show approximately 120,000 clones, with about 83% seen just once and roughly 12% held by the top ten. Material for sequencing was peripheral blood. These receptors were collected from a human donor in a cohort sampled during active COVID-19.

The rearrangement joins TRBV19 to TRBJ2-5; the match to TRBD1 covers 10 bases. Trimming at V came to 5 bases and at J to 6 bases, leaving 9 bases not matched to a gene. This CDR3 contains 15 residues. Per germline, CDR1 LNHDA and CDR2 SQIVND (reference sequence). CDR3 nucleotide sequence: TGTGCCAGTAGTTCCCGCCGGACAGGGGGGCAGACCCAGTACTTC. Residues: CASSSRRTGGQTQYF.

This clone was seen only once. This rearrangement joins TRBV3-1 (or the pseudogene TRBV3-2) to TRBJ2-3; 12 bases are a match to TRBD2. The CDR3 contains 16 residues. Germline lookup yields CDR1 LGHDT and CDR2 YNNKEL (reference sequence). The ends lost 4 bases at V and 6 bases at J; junction bases unmatched: 8. CDR3 sequence (DNA): TGTGCCAGCAGCCCGCCTAGCGGGGGGGCATGGGATACGCAGTATTTT. As protein: CASSPPSGGAWDTQYF.

This chain connects TRBV6-5 to TRBJ2-7; 7 bases match TRBD1. V dropped 7 bases and J dropped 2; count of bases not matched to a gene: 8. Germline V CDR1 and CDR2: MNHEY, SVGAGI. The CDR3 covers 14 residues. The CDR3 sequence is CASMVPGGTYEQYF. For the CDR3, the DNA is TGTGCCAGCATGGTGCCAGGGGGAACCTACGAGCAGTACTTC.

This chain joins TRBV14 and TRBJ2-7; 8 nucleotides agree with TRBD1. After removal of 3 bases from V and 2 bases from J, the junction contained 12 bases not matched to a gene. Germline assignment: CDR1 SGHDN and CDR2 FVKESK. CDR3 length: 17 residues. The CDR3 protein is CASSQRLGQGWTYEQYF. CDR3 DNA: TGTGCCAGCAGCCAGAGATTAGGACAGGGATGGACCTACGAGCAGTACTTC.

The genes are TRBV12-3 or TRBV12-4 and TRBJ2-1; the D gene is possibly TRBD1 (5 bases). Trimming removed 7 bases from V and 6 bases from J, with 13 bases in between. The CDR3 runs 13 residues. The CDR3 here is CASTPVRVNEQFF. The CDR3, as DNA: TGTGCCAGCACCCCCGTCAGGGTCAATGAGCAGTTCTTC.

Details on this clone: Possible read error: a much larger clone is one base away. The chain uses TRBV6-4 and TRBJ2-3, with 7 bases matching TRBD2. Trimming cost V 3 bases and J 1 base; bases outside gene matches: 4. The CDR3 sequence is 15 residues long. Germline CDR1 reads MRHNA; CDR2 reads SNTAGT. In nucleotides, the CDR3 is TGTGCCAGCAGTGAGCTTGGGGGGGGCACAGATACGCAGTATTTT. Amino acid sequence: CASSELGGGTDTQYF.

The chain uses TRBV11-3 and TRBJ2-2; perhaps TRBD1 as D (6 bases). V was shortened by 0 bases and J by 4 bases, with 6 bases between the two germline ends. The CDR3 runs to 14 residues. Germline lookup yields CDR1 SGHNT and CDR2 YENEEA. The CDR3 sequence: CASSLEGGTGELFF. CDR3 coding DNA: TGTGCCAGCAGCTTAGAAGGGGGCACCGGGGAGCTGTTTTTT.

The CDR3 DNA follows: TGTGCCAGCAGCTTAGAAGCGGGGGGAAGTGGCGGGGAGCTGTTTTTT. The encoded protein is CASSLEAGGSGGELFF. The rearrangement links TRBV7-6 to TRBJ2-2; TRBD2 agrees at 9 bases. The V and J ends lost 1 base and 7 bases, in that order; junction bases with no gene match: 7. The CDR3 is 16 amino acids. The germline V gene encodes CDR1 SGHVS and CDR2 FNYEAQ.

V and J are TRBV30 and TRBJ2-7, with D maybe TRBD2 (5 bases). V was cut by 0 bases and J by 5 bases, with 14 bases left in between. This CDR3 is 14 amino acids long. Germline CDR1 reads GTSNPN; CDR2 reads SVGIG (reference sequence). The CDR3 coding sequence is TGTGCCTGGAGTGTAGGCGGACTGAGGAACGAGCAGTACTTC. This codes for CAWSVGGLRNEQYF.

This clone was seen more than once but under ten times. The chain uses TRBV3-1 (or the pseudogene TRBV3-2) and TRBJ2-7; TRBD1 might be the D (6 bases). Germline values: CDR1 LGHDT, CDR2 YNNKEL (reference sequence). V lost 9 bases and J 0 bases, leaving 9 bases between the germline ends. There are 12 residues in the CDR3. The CDR3 region has the DNA TGTGCCAGTAGGGGGACCTCCTACGAGCAGTACTTC. It translates to CASRGTSYEQYF.

The chain links TRBV30 to TRBJ1-1; TRBD1 might be the D (5 bases). This CDR3 contains 15 residues. The V gene lost 3 bases and the J gene lost 1 base, with 15 bases spanning the gap. CDR1 GTSNPN and CDR2 SVGIG come from the germline V gene (reference sequence). In DNA form, the CDR3 reads TGTGCCTGGAGAAGGGGCTTTTTTACGAACACTGAAGCTTTCTTT. It translates to CAWRRGFFTNTEAFF.

The chain has TRBV27 and TRBJ2-5; 8 bases are shared with TRBD2. This CDR3 spans 15 amino acids. V gave up 6 bases and J gave up 6 bases; unmatched junction bases: 12. Germline V gene sequence: CDR1 MNHEY, CDR2 SMNVEV (reference sequence). CDR3 DNA sequence: TGTGCCAGCAGCCGACTGATTAGCGGGGCTAAGACCCAGTACTTC. This encodes CASSRLISGAKTQYF.

Note on this clone: Other DNA sequences within the sample encode an identical CDR3. The chain links TRBV6-6 to TRBJ1-3; TRBD1 matches at 7 bases. The CDR3 has 13 amino acids. V lost 0 bases, J lost 7 bases, and 0 bases stayed unmatched. Germline V gene data show CDR1 as MNHNY and CDR2 as SVGAGI (reference sequence). The CDR3 DNA follows: TGTGCCAGCAGTTACTCGACAGGGAACACCATATATTTT. Protein sequence: CASSYSTGNTIYF.

V gene TRBV7-6 combines with J gene TRBJ1-6; the match to TRBD1 covers 10 bases. This CDR3 is built from 15 residues. The germline V gene has CDR1 SGHVS and CDR2 FNYEAQ. Unmatched junction bases numbered 7, after V lost 5 bases and J lost 9 bases. For the CDR3, the DNA is TGTGCCAGCAGCCCGGGACAGGGGACGAGTTCACCCCTCCACTTT. It translates to CASSPGQGTSSPLHF.

This chain connects TRBV5-1 to TRBJ2-5; tentatively, D is TRBD2 (6 bases). The CDR3 spans 14 residues. Germline V gene data show CDR1 as SGHRS and CDR2 as YFSETQ. Trimming left V 0 bases short and J 2 bases short, with 8 bases between. As DNA, the CDR3 is TGCGCCAGCAGCTTGGATGGGGGGCAAGAGACCCAGTACTTC. Its protein is CASSLDGGQETQYF.

V usage is TRBV7-2 and J usage is TRBJ2-7, with TRBD2 as a possible D gene (5 bases). Germline CDR1 and CDR2: SGHTA and FQGNSA. V gave up 0 bases and J gave up 6 bases, with 12 bases separating them. CDR3 length equals 14 residues. CDR3 region: CASSLASGNSEQYF. The DNA for the CDR3 is TGTGCCAGCAGCTTAGCGTCGGGGAACTCCGAGCAGTACTTC.

The chain is built from TRBV6-1 and TRBJ1-2; D unclear. Trimming pared 2 bases from V and 12 bases from J, leaving 19 bases between. Germline CDR1 and CDR2: MNHNS and SASEGT. This CDR3 has 14 amino acids. CDR3 sequence reads: CASSEPGRRDGDTF. In DNA form, the CDR3 reads TGTGCCAGCAGTGAACCCGGGCGTCGCGACGGGGACACCTTC.

The chain links TRBV3-1 (or the pseudogene TRBV3-2) to TRBJ2-5; 7 bases line up with TRBD1. There are 16 residues in the CDR3. V dropped 1 base and J dropped 3; count of bases not matched to a gene: 8. CDR1 is LGHDT and CDR2 is YNNKEL in the germline V gene (reference sequence). CDR3 DNA: TGTGCCAGCAGCCAAGTGCGGTTACAGGGGAAAGAGACCCAGTACTTC. The encoded protein is CASSQVRLQGKETQYF.

The gene calls are TRBV18 and TRBJ2-3; the D gene is possibly TRBD2 (6 bases). The V gene's germline CDR1 is KGHSH and CDR2 LQKENI. The V and J ends lost 0 bases and 3 bases respectively, with 13 bases between them. This CDR3 region has 16 residues. The CDR3 here is CASSPPGGSQTDTQYF. CDR3 sequence (DNA): TGTGCCAGCTCACCACCCGGAGGGAGTCAGACAGATACGCAGTATTTT.

Regarding this clone: In the same sample, other DNA sequences code for this CDR3. The rearrangement links TRBV2 to TRBJ1-5; D is undetermined. Germline loops: CDR1 SNHLY, CDR2 FYNNEI. V was cut by 2 bases and J by 1 base, with 3 bases left in between. The CDR3 consists of 13 residues. CDR3 amino acids: CASSESSNQPQHF. CDR3 DNA sequence: TGTGCCAGCAGTGAAAGCAGCAATCAGCCCCAGCATTTT.